The 19 T cell receptor beta chains below all came from one sample that was sequenced in a study of T cells in Graves' hyperthyroidism and ophthalmopathy. TCR beta CDR3 region amplification was performed from RNA transcripts. The HTBI primer set drove a first-round RT-PCR of the TCR CDR3. TCRdb redid the calling of the multiplex PCR reads with MiXCR, one entry per CDR3 protein. Here the sample spans hundreds of thousands of distinct CDR3 sequences, approximately 14% being singletons. Material for sequencing was blood. These receptors were taken from a man between 18 and 35 years old with Graves' ophthalmopathy.

This chain connects TRBV7-2 to TRBJ2-1; 12 bases agree with TRBD2. CDR1 is SGHTA, CDR2 FQGNSA, per germline. This CDR3 comprises 16 residues. Trimming removed 7 bases from V and 13 bases from J; junction bases left unmatched: 17. This CDR3 reads CASNNWGASGGALQFF. In DNA form, the CDR3 reads TGTGCCAGCAACAACTGGGGGGCTAGCGGGGGGGCCTTACAGTTCTTC.

This clonotype appeared many times. This chain links TRBV11-3 with TRBJ2-7, with TRBD1 matching over 8 bases. V dropped 5 bases and J dropped 5; count of bases not matched to a gene: 11. The CDR3 is made up of 15 amino acids. CDR1 is SGHNT, CDR2 YENEEA, per germline. The CDR3 nucleotides are TGTGCCAGCAGCCTAAGACAGGGGAAAATAAACGAGCAGTACTTC. This codes for CASSLRQGKINEQYF.

This clonotype was seen a few times. The rearrangement uses TRBV20-1 and TRBJ2-5; D call uncertain. In germline, CDR1 is DFQATT, CDR2 SNEGSKA (reference sequence). V lost 2 bases to trimming and J lost 5 bases, with 9 bases between them. The CDR3 consists of 12 residues. The chain's CDR3 is CSARNSRETQYF. The CDR3 DNA sequence: TGCAGTGCTAGAAATAGTCGGGAGACCCAGTACTTC.

This clonotype was observed a handful of times. This chain joins TRBV12-5 and TRBJ2-5; D remains ambiguous. V shed 5 bases and J shed 2 bases, with 3 bases lying between them. The CDR3 has 11 amino acids. Germline CDR1 reads LGHNT; CDR2 reads FRNRAP. For the CDR3, the DNA is TGTGCTAGTGGTAGTCAAGAGACCCAGTACTTC. Translating gives CASGSQETQYF.

This clonotype was counted at least ten times. The chain employs TRBV7-9 and TRBJ1-1, with a weak D call TRBD1 (5 bases). V shed 1 base and J shed 4 bases, with 10 bases lying between them. The CDR3 contains 14 residues. Germline CDR1 is SEHNR and CDR2 is FQNEAQ (reference sequence). CDR3 amino acids: CASSLVSGGTEAFF. The CDR3 DNA follows: TGTGCCAGCAGCTTAGTGTCGGGGGGCACTGAAGCTTTCTTT.

V usage is TRBV7-9 and J usage is TRBJ1-3; the D is unclear. V lost 5 bases and J 2 bases, leaving 13 bases between the germline ends. The CDR3 contains 15 residues. Germline lookup yields CDR1 SEHNR and CDR2 FQNEAQ (reference sequence). DNA for the CDR3: TGTGCCAGCAGCACCCCGGATCAGGCTGGAAACACCATATATTTT. It is translated as CASSTPDQAGNTIYF.

This clonotype was seen many times. This chain connects TRBV5-1 to TRBJ2-3; 12 nucleotides align to TRBD2. CDR3 length: 16 residues. Germline trimming cut 4 bases from V and 4 bases from J; bases unmatched to any gene: 7. Germline V gene lookup returns CDR1 SGHRS and CDR2 YFSETQ. The CDR3 loop is CASSADLAGGPDTQYF. In DNA, the CDR3 is TGCGCCAGCAGCGCGGATCTAGCGGGGGGGCCAGATACGCAGTATTTT.

This clonotype was seen ten or more times. This chain connects TRBV20-1 to TRBJ1-1; a possible D gene is TRBD1 (5 bases). This CDR3 has 16 amino acids. With 0 bases removed from V and 1 base from J, the gap between germline ends came to 15 bases. Germline V gene data show CDR1 as DFQATT and CDR2 as SNEGSKA (reference sequence). This chain's CDR3 is CSARDLGRGPNTEAFF. CDR3 DNA sequence: TGCAGTGCTAGAGATCTAGGGCGGGGACCGAACACTGAAGCTTTCTTT.

In its sample, this clonotype was seen many times. Relative to the germline gene, one junction end is altered; a read error may explain this. The chain employs TRBV5-6 and TRBJ1-1; unclear D gene. The CDR3 is 12 amino acids. CDR1 is SGHDT, CDR2 YYEEEE, per germline. The CDR3 is CASSLGITEAFF. In nucleotides, the CDR3 is TGTGCCAGCAGTTTGGGGATCACTGAAGCTTTCTTT.

In this sample, this clonotype turned up a few times. The chain couples TRBV6-1 to TRBJ2-5, with 10 bases that match TRBD2. The CDR3 consists of 15 residues. J was trimmed by 5 bases and V by 5 bases; bases with no gene match: 8. Per germline, CDR1 MNHNS and CDR2 SASEGT. The DNA for the CDR3 is TGTGCCAGCAGTTATAGCGGGGGGACCAGGGAGACCCAGTACTTC. This translates into CASSYSGGTRETQYF.

The sample holds a few counts of this clonotype. V is TRBV5-1 and J is TRBJ1-1, with D possibly matching TRBD1 (5 bases). Germline values: CDR1 SGHRS, CDR2 YFSETQ. Trimming cost V 0 bases and J 0 bases, with 9 bases left between them. This CDR3 region has 15 residues. The CDR3 spells CASSLAGPMNTEAFF. DNA of the CDR3: TGCGCCAGCAGCTTGGCGGGACCAATGAACACTGAAGCTTTCTTT.

The V call is TRBV7-9, the J call TRBJ1-2, with no clear D. The CDR3 spans 14 residues. Germline lookup yields CDR1 SEHNR and CDR2 FQNEAQ (reference sequence). V lost 1 base, J lost 4 bases, and 10 bases lay in between. CDR3: CASSLEVDSYGYTF. In DNA, the CDR3 is TGTGCCAGCAGCTTAGAAGTAGATAGCTATGGCTACACCTTC.

This clonotype was detected only a few times. V is TRBV7-9 and J is TRBJ1-5; 7 nucleotides match TRBD1. Looked up from germline, CDR1 is SEHNR and CDR2 is FQNEAQ (reference sequence). The CDR3 has 15 residues. The J segment lost 3 bases and the V segment lost 6 bases, leaving 8 bases of the junction unmatched. Here the CDR3 DNA reads TGTGCCAGCAGATACAACGACAGGGTCAATCAGCCCCAGCATTTT. Translating gives CASRYNDRVNQPQHF.

The V call is TRBV9, the J call TRBJ2-3; 11 positions agree with TRBD1. The CDR3 runs 14 residues. The germline V gene encodes CDR1 SGDLS and CDR2 YYNGEE. Trimming removed 0 bases from V and 6 bases from J; junction bases left unmatched: 0. The CDR3 DNA sequence: TGTGCCAGCAGCGTAGGGGACAGGGGGGATACGCAGTATTTT. Its protein is CASSVGDRGDTQYF.

This clonotype was seen a few times. The V gene is TRBV5-1, the J gene TRBJ2-7; no firm D call. The V end was cut by 4 bases, the J end by 2 bases, with 7 bases between. The V gene's germline CDR1 is SGHRS and CDR2 YFSETQ. There are 12 residues in the CDR3. The CDR3 bases are TGCGCCAGCAGCACCGGAGCCTACGAGCAGTACTTC. Translated: CASSTGAYEQYF.

This clonotype was recorded many times. The gene calls are TRBV7-9 and TRBJ2-3; D gene unclear. V was pared by 4 bases and J by 4 bases, with 15 bases between. This CDR3 is built from 15 residues. Germline V CDR1 and CDR2: SEHNR, FQNEAQ (reference sequence). The CDR3 loop is CASSSPSGAPDTQYF. CDR3 in DNA: TGTGCCAGCAGCTCCCCGTCCGGCGCCCCAGATACGCAGTATTTT.

The gene calls are TRBV24-1 and TRBJ2-1; TRBD1 might be the D (6 bases). V was cut by 9 bases and J by 5 bases, with 19 bases left in between. The CDR3 is made up of 15 amino acids. In germline, CDR1 is KGHDR, CDR2 SFDVKD. The DNA of the CDR3 is TGTGCCACCGGTGGCGCCGACAGGCCCCACAATGAGCAGTTCTTC. Translated, it gives CATGGADRPHNEQFF.

This clonotype was counted at least ten times. The chain couples TRBV3-1 to TRBJ1-4, with unresolved D. V gave up 4 bases and J gave up 5 bases, with 11 bases separating them. CDR1 is LGHDT and CDR2 is YNNKEL in the germline V gene (reference sequence). The CDR3 has 14 residues. CDR3 sequence (DNA): TGTGCCAGCAGCCCCGGGAACTTGAATGAAAAACTGTTTTTT. Its protein product is CASSPGNLNEKLFF.

In its sample, this clonotype was seen a few times. This chain joins TRBV10-1 and TRBJ1-2, with 9 nucleotides matching TRBD1. The CDR3 runs 15 residues. With 2 bases clipped from V and 4 bases from J, the junction kept 5 bases outside the gene matches. Germline CDR1 is WNHNN and CDR2 is SYGVQD (reference sequence). CDR3 residues: CASSEGGQGSYGYTF. The CDR3, as DNA: TGCGCCAGCAGTGAGGGGGGACAGGGAAGCTATGGCTACACCTTC.